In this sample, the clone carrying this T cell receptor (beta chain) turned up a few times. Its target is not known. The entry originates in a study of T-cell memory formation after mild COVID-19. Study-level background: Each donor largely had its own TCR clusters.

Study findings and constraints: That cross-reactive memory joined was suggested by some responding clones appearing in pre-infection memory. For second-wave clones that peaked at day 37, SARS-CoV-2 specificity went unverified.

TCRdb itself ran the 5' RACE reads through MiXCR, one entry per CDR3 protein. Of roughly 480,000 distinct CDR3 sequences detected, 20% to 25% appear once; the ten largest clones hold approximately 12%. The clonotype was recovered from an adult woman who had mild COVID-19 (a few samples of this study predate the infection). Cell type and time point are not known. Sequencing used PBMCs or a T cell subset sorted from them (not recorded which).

The CDR3 DNA reads TGTGCCAGCAGCTTCCCCCGTCTAGACCGGTTCGATGAGCAGTTCTTC. This translates into CASSFPRLDRFDEQFF. V is TRBV7-9 and J is TRBJ2-1; D not resolved. Germline values: CDR1 SEHNR, CDR2 FQNEAQ (reference sequence). This CDR3 contains 16 residues. V was trimmed by 3 bases and J by 8 bases, leaving 20 bases between them.